Presented here are 18 T cell receptor beta chains from one specimen sequenced in a study of T-cell reconstitution after alpha-beta-depleted transplantation in children. Preparing the TCRbeta library involved the use of unique molecular identifiers. TCRdb recomputed calls from the PCR reads with MiXCR, one row per CDR3 protein. Among approximately 270,000 distinct CDR3 sequences, roughly 25% were seen once, and the ten largest hold 4% to 5.5%. The source material was PBMCs, mostly from graft donor cells, sampled 360 days after TCRalphabeta/CD19-depleted stem cell transplant. The source is a female patient aged 2 to 10 who had a stem cell transplant for congenital amegakaryocytic thrombocytopenia, so the T cells may come from the graft donor.

This clonotype was counted only a few times. J is TRBJ2-2 and V is TRBV7-8; TRBD1 matches at 7 bases. Germline CDR1 and CDR2: SGHVS and FQNEAQ. The CDR3 totals 16 residues. V lost 4 bases and J lost 4; bases outside the gene matches: 9. Here the CDR3 reads CASSSYDRAGTGELFF. The DNA of the CDR3 is TGTGCCAGCAGCTCTTATGACAGGGCGGGCACCGGGGAGCTGTTTTTT.

The chain is built from TRBV6-2 or TRBV6-3 and TRBJ2-7; 7 bases are shared with TRBD2. Trimming at V came to 6 bases and at J to 6 bases, leaving 17 bases not matched to a gene. This CDR3 contains 16 residues. Germline CDR1 MNHEY, CDR2 SVGEGT. CDR3 in amino acids: CASSSSLGLVALEQYF. The DNA for the CDR3 is TGTGCCAGCAGCTCCTCATTAGGACTAGTTGCTCTCGAGCAGTACTTC.

The V gene is TRBV24-1, the J gene TRBJ2-2, with D maybe TRBD1 (6 bases). The V gene's germline CDR1 is KGHDR and CDR2 SFDVKD. CDR3 size: 12 residues. V was trimmed by 8 bases and J by 7 bases, leaving 10 bases between them. This CDR3 reads CATTGVGGELFF. CDR3 DNA: TGTGCCACCACAGGGGTCGGCGGGGAGCTGTTTTTT.

This clonotype occurred a few times. The genes are TRBV12-3 or TRBV12-4 and TRBJ1-1, with a tentative D call TRBD1 (6 bases). The V end was cut by 7 bases, the J end by 11 bases, with 17 bases between. The CDR3 sequence is 12 residues long. The CDR3 loop reads CASTLRGATAFF. In nucleotides, the CDR3 is TGTGCCAGCACCCTCCGGGGGGCCACGGCTTTCTTT.

V is TRBV11-2 and J is TRBJ2-1, with 8 nucleotides matching TRBD1. In germline, CDR1 is SGHAT, CDR2 FQNNGV. Germline trimming cut 5 bases from V and 8 bases from J; bases unmatched to any gene: 5. The CDR3 runs 13 residues. CDR3 in DNA: TGTGCCAGCAGCGGACAGGGTTCGGATGAGCAGTTCTTC. It is translated as CASSGQGSDEQFF.

The chain couples TRBV6-1 to TRBJ2-2; weak D call: TRBD1 (5 bases). From germline, CDR1 is MNHNS and CDR2 SASEGT. V lost 7 bases and J 0 bases, leaving 6 bases between the germline ends. The CDR3 runs 13 residues. The CDR3: CASIQANTGELFF. For the CDR3, the DNA is TGTGCCAGCATACAGGCGAACACCGGGGAGCTGTTTTTT.

This clonotype showed up many times. This chain uses TRBV12-3 or TRBV12-4 with TRBJ2-2; unclear D gene. V gave up 6 bases and J gave up 5 bases, with 4 bases separating them. The CDR3 loop spans 11 amino acids. The CDR3: CASRRTGELFF. CDR3 nucleotide sequence: TGTGCCAGCAGACGAACCGGGGAGCTGTTTTTT.

The CDR3 nucleotides read TGTGCCAGCAGTCTAACAGGGGGCTGGTTCTTC. This codes for CASSLTGGWFF. The chain couples TRBV25-1 to TRBJ2-1, with 9 bases identical to TRBD1. Germline lookup yields CDR1 MGHDK and CDR2 SYGVNS. There are 11 residues in the CDR3. The J segment lost 15 bases and the V segment lost 5 bases, leaving 5 bases of the junction unmatched. Full variable domain (missing parts from reference TRBV25-1 and TRBJ2-1): EADIYQTPRYLVIGTGKKITLECSQTMGHDKMYWYQQDPGMELHLIHYSYGVNSTEKGDLSSESTVSRIRTEHFPLTLESARPSHTSQYLCASSLTGGWFFGPGTRLTVL.

This clonotype was seen more than once but under ten times. The gene calls are TRBV6-2 or TRBV6-3 and TRBJ2-2; TRBD2 matches 10 bases. V trimming: 5 bases; J trimming: 1 base; junction bases outside the gene matches: 16. Germline CDR1 MNHEY, CDR2 SVGEGT. This CDR3 comprises 20 residues. As DNA, the CDR3 is TGTGCCAGCAGTCCCCGGCTAGCGGGAGTTATAGGAAGGAACACCGGGGAGCTGTTTTTT. It translates to CASSPRLAGVIGRNTGELFF.

This clonotype turned up a few times. The rearrangement links TRBV2 to TRBJ1-2; perhaps TRBD1 as D (5 bases). V was clipped by 4 bases and J by 2 bases, with 11 bases between them. The length of the CDR3 is 14 residues. CDR1 and CDR2 from the germline V gene are SNHLY and FYNNEI. The CDR3 DNA is TGTGCCAGCAGTGGGGGGGTGTCGAACTATGGCTACACCTTC. This encodes CASSGGVSNYGYTF.

This clonotype occurred a few times. This sequence joins TRBV5-5 and TRBJ1-4; no clear D. The germline gives CDR1 SGHKS, CDR2 YYEKEE (reference sequence). Trimming took off 1 base at V and 6 bases at J, with 10 bases between the two ends. The CDR3 is 14 amino acids. DNA for the CDR3: TGTGCCAGCAGCTTGTTAGCCACGCATGAAAAACTGTTTTTT. It codes for CASSLLATHEKLFF.

This clonotype was detected only a few times. V usage is TRBV5-1 and J usage is TRBJ2-7; no definite D call. The CDR3 spans 13 residues. The V end lost 2 bases, the J end lost 2 bases, and 8 bases lay between the germline ends. In germline, CDR1 is SGHRS, CDR2 YFSETQ. CDR3 coding DNA: TGCGCCAGCAGCTTCGCGCTGACCTACGAGCAGTACTTC. It codes for CASSFALTYEQYF.

This clonotype was counted only a few times. The CDR3 spells CASSTLGALGTEAFF. DNA for the CDR3: TGTGCCAGCAGCACCCTCGGAGCACTGGGCACTGAAGCTTTCTTT. The chain carries TRBV7-2 and TRBJ1-1, with unresolved D. The length of the CDR3 is 15 residues. The V end lost 5 bases, the J end lost 4 bases, and 17 bases lay between the germline ends. Germline V CDR1 and CDR2: SGHTA, FQGNSA.

This clonotype was recorded only once. The chain joins TRBV5-1 to TRBJ2-2, with D maybe TRBD1 (6 bases). Germline lookup yields CDR1 SGHRS and CDR2 YFSETQ. Trimming took off 4 bases at V and 4 bases at J, with 14 bases between the two ends. This CDR3 comprises 15 residues. CDR3: CASSERQVGTGELFF. In DNA, the CDR3 is TGCGCCAGCAGCGAGAGACAGGTTGGCACCGGGGAGCTGTTTTTT.

The V call is TRBV12-3 or TRBV12-4, the J call TRBJ2-1; 13 bases match TRBD2. The CDR3 runs 14 residues. The junction had 5 bases not matched to a gene; V was cut back by 7 bases and J by 8 bases. CDR3 protein: CASKLAGGGDEQFF. CDR3 nucleotides: TGTGCCAGCAAACTAGCGGGAGGGGGGGATGAGCAGTTCTTC.

The chain links TRBV28 to TRBJ2-5; TRBD1 is a possible D gene (5 bases). Germline lookup yields CDR1 MDHEN and CDR2 SYDVKM. Trimming took 5 bases from V and 0 from J, leaving 22 bases between them. The CDR3 spans 18 residues. CDR3: CASSGVFSDNRYQETQYF. The CDR3, as DNA: TGTGCCAGCAGTGGTGTGTTTTCGGACAACCGGTACCAAGAGACCCAGTACTTC.

The chain recombines TRBV29-1 with TRBJ2-7; unclear D gene. V shed 4 bases and J shed 2 bases, with 9 bases lying between them. Per germline, CDR1 SQVTM and CDR2 ANQGSEA. The length of the CDR3 is 12 residues. The CDR3 loop reads CSVGQEPYEQYF. The CDR3 nucleotides are TGCAGCGTTGGTCAGGAGCCCTACGAGCAGTACTTC.

V gene TRBV7-2 combines with J gene TRBJ1-1; 7 positions match TRBD1. Germline CDR1 and CDR2: SGHTA and FQGNSA. With V trimmed by 3 bases and J by 6 bases, 1 base remained unmatched. This CDR3 contains 12 residues. CDR3 protein: CASSFGTAEAFF. Here the CDR3 DNA reads TGTGCCAGCAGCTTTGGGACAGCTGAAGCTTTCTTT.